This T cell receptor beta chain came from a study of blood T cell repertoires in COVID-19. Study as a whole: Samples came from the United States, Italy and Spain, spanning acute and convalescent COVID-19. Sources were T cells, B-cell-depleted T cells, or PBMCs; the material itself was cDNA or gDNA.

Authors' methods: Estimates of nucleated cell counts were drawn from the amplification of reference gene primers. Clones were read by immunoSEQ multiplex PCR, and TCRdb kept only the in-frame ones, dropping some. V, J and clone size were drawn from that table, and D and trimming were deduced from the DNA. Here the sample spans about 25,000 clones, over 75% being singletons. CDR1 and CDR2 (germline): SGHAT, FQNNGV. Trimming removed 5 bases from V and 4 bases from J; junction bases left unmatched: 3. The length of the CDR3 is 13 residues. The chain couples TRBV11-2 to TRBJ1-1, with TRBD1 matching over 8 bases. The origin of this receptor is a man aged 45-65 years with active or convalescent COVID-19. Source material: peripheral blood. The CDR3 is CASSPGGSTEAFF. CDR3 bases: TGTGCCAGCAGCCCAGGGGGCTCCACTGAAGCTTTCTTT.